This TCR beta chain was identified in a study of blood T cell repertoires in COVID-19 (dated by TCRdb to 2019 to 2021). General notes on the study: Samples from collaborators originated in the United States, Italy and Spain and spanned both the acute and convalescent phases of COVID-19. The material from the prospective study consisted of cDNA or gDNA derived from T cells, B-cell-depleted T cells, or PBMCs. The dataset comprised deeply sampled blood TCRbeta repertoires from subjects exposed to, actively infected with, or recovered from COVID-19. The repertoires were released in a freely available public database meant as a resource for research on the immune response to SARS-CoV-2. The samples were drawn from two sources: the first 160 participants of the ongoing ImmuneRACE study, and 1,000 to 1,500 subjects contributed by 6 global collaborators. Nearly every sample came with metadata listing a de-identified subject ID, COVID-19 status, age in years and sex. HLA class I and class II types, where available, came from metadata supplied by the sample provider rather than from assay-based typing.

Clipping removes 4 bases from V and 2 bases from J, with 9 as the unmatched junction base count. According to the germline V gene, CDR1 reads SGHDT and CDR2 reads YYEEEE. The CDR3 measures 16 amino acids from cysteine to phenylalanine. Only the CDR3 DNA is retained, 48 bases long and in frame from the first base. Results and caveats for the whole study, not just this receptor: How much clinical and demographic metadata was included differed by source and by participant, and the metadata was provided uncurated.

Turning to this clone: Its antigen specificity is not known. The sample holds no much larger clone one base away, and base qualities are not on file.

TCRbeta CDR3 regions were amplified from genomic DNA using the immunoSEQ Assay, a bias-controlled multiplex PCR. The original pipeline was this. Within the assay, amplification of reference gene primers was used to estimate how many nucleated cells each sample contained. Sequence reads were collapsed and filtered to measure the absolute abundance of every unique TCRbeta CDR3 rearrangement. For each sample, productive Simpson clonality was calculated as the square root of Simpson's diversity index across productive rearrangements. What TCRdb holds here is the immuneACCESS table cut down to in-frame rearrangements. Part of the clones is not present; checked against another copy, under half of the missing clones reflect an unresolved V gene, and the others are unexplained. The V and J calls and clone size were taken over from that table, and D and trimming were inferred from the DNA. A total of about 130,000 clones appear in this sample, 80% to 90% of them only once. Less than 5.5% of the sample is in the top ten clones.

One collaborating source in Seattle enrolled patients while the patients were actively infected and followed the patients over time throughout the course of disease. Whole blood was collected in K2EDTA tubes by collaborating institutions according to the institutions' own protocols. For TCRbeta analysis, collaborators shipped samples in one of three forms: frozen whole blood, isolated PBMCs, or DNA extracted from either of those sample types. Input material: peripheral blood. The chain is encoded by TRBV5-6 joined to TRBJ1-2; the central 9 bases match TRBD1. This sequence was found in a man aged 55 to 70 with COVID-19, enrolled during active disease. The bases are TGTGCCAGCAGCCCCCGGGACAGGGAAATAAACTATGGCTACACCTTC. Translated, this gives CASSPRDREINYGYTF.